Each of the 30 T cell receptor beta chains below was sequenced from the same sample in a study of beta chain features in type 1 diabetes. Study results and limitations: When Type 1 diabetes patients were examined, their TCRB CDR3s proved moderately but significantly shorter in all four CD4+ subsets.

These receptors lack a known antigen. All of the isolated RNA was reverse transcribed, so expressed TCRB transcripts were sequenced. Assay: immunoSEQ multiplex PCR; the TCRdb copy retains only in-frame clones and omits some. The profile shows 550,000 to 850,000 clones, 13% of them singletons. The sample comprised naive CD4+ T cells from blood. The receptors were sampled from a man between 18 and 29 years old with type 1 diabetes.

In its sample, this clone was seen a few times. The chain couples TRBV18 to TRBJ2-1; 9 bases fit TRBD2. Losses at the gene ends were 4 bases for V and 2 bases for J; bases not matched to a gene: 15. This CDR3 has 19 amino acids. Germline V CDR1 and CDR2: KGHSH, LQKENI. The CDR3 nucleotides are TGTGCCAGCTCACTAAGGGGGTCTAGCGGGGCGACGACCTACAATGAGCAGTTCTTC. This sequence encodes CASSLRGSSGATTYNEQFF.

The rearrangement joins TRBV7-3 to TRBJ2-7; TRBD2 aligns across 12 bases. V dropped 5 bases and J dropped 5; count of bases not matched to a gene: 4. Germline CDR1 and CDR2: SGHTA and FQGTGA. CDR3 length equals 14 residues. CDR3 sequence: CASSTGLAGHEQYF. CDR3 in DNA: TGTGCCAGCAGCACGGGACTAGCGGGCCACGAGCAGTACTTC.

J is TRBJ2-3 and V is TRBV12-5; 7 bases agree with TRBD1. Germline V gene sequence: CDR1 LGHNT, CDR2 FRNRAP. This CDR3 comprises 15 residues. J gave up 2 bases and V 6 bases, and 8 bases lay outside the gene matches. Here the CDR3 reads CASGPSGGFTDTQYF. The CDR3, as DNA: TGTGCTAGTGGCCCATCAGGGGGTTTCACAGATACGCAGTATTTT.

This clone has more than one count but fewer than ten. The V gene is TRBV7-7, the J gene TRBJ2-1; 8 nucleotides agree with TRBD2. The CDR3 loop spans 14 amino acids. With 5 bases clipped from V and 6 bases from J, the junction kept 6 bases outside the gene matches. Germline CDR1 and CDR2: SSHAT and FNYEAQ (reference sequence). CDR3 amino acids: CASSTAGGSNEQFF. The CDR3 region has the DNA TGTGCCAGCAGCACCGCGGGGGGCAGCAATGAGCAGTTCTTC.

The chain is built from TRBV27 and TRBJ1-1; the D gene is possibly TRBD1 (5 bases). The ends were cut back, 1 base at V and 7 bases at J, with 16 bases in the middle. Germline CDR1 and CDR2: MNHEY and SMNVEV (reference sequence). The CDR3 consists of 15 residues. As DNA, the CDR3 is TGTGCCAGCAGTTTATTAGTCCCAGGGTCAGGTGAAGCTTTCTTT. This translates into CASSLLVPGSGEAFF.

The V call is TRBV27, the J call TRBJ1-6; D is undetermined. The CDR3 spans 12 residues. The V gene's germline CDR1 is MNHEY and CDR2 SMNVEV (reference sequence). V lost 4 bases and J lost 9, with 7 bases in between. CDR3 residues: CASSYGGSPLHF. The CDR3 DNA is TGTGCCAGCAGTTATGGCGGTTCACCCCTCCACTTT.

This clone turned up a few times. This same CDR3 is encoded by further DNA sequences in the sample. The V gene is TRBV5-1, the J gene TRBJ2-3; D may be TRBD2 (6 bases). The CDR3 runs 15 residues. Trimming stripped 2 bases from V and 1 base from J, with 11 bases between. Germline V lookup: CDR1 SGHRS, CDR2 YFSETQ. The CDR3 protein is CASSFAGTGTDTQYF. DNA of the CDR3: TGCGCCAGCAGCTTCGCGGGGACGGGCACAGATACGCAGTATTTT.

V is TRBV27 and J is TRBJ2-7, with D possibly TRBD1 on 5 matching bases. The V gene's germline CDR1 is MNHEY and CDR2 SMNVEV (reference sequence). The CDR3 contains 14 residues. The V end was cut by 8 bases, the J end by 3 bases, with 17 bases between. CDR3 nucleotide sequence: TGTGCCAGCGGGGCCTACAGGAGTTACTACGAGCAGTACTTC. This sequence encodes CASGAYRSYYEQYF.

The chain employs TRBV6-5 and TRBJ1-2; 9 bases line up with TRBD1. This CDR3 comprises 15 residues. Trimming cost V 6 bases and J 3 bases; bases outside gene matches: 8. Germline CDR1 reads MNHEY; CDR2 reads SVGAGI. CDR3 bases: TGTGCCAGCAGCCAGTACAGGGGGCAGGACTATGGCTACACCTTC. Translated: CASSQYRGQDYGYTF.

As regards this clone: Other nucleotide sequences from this sample produce the same CDR3. V and J are TRBV10-3 and TRBJ1-1; D gene ambiguous. The CDR3 loop spans 11 amino acids. V was pared by 5 bases and J by 5 bases, with 6 bases between. Germline CDR1 and CDR2: ENHRY and SYGVKD. The CDR3 sequence is CAISIGTEAFF. CDR3 coding DNA: TGTGCCATCAGTATTGGGACTGAAGCTTTCTTT.

The chain couples TRBV30 to TRBJ2-3; 11 nucleotides agree with TRBD2. The CDR3 extends over 15 amino acids. V trimming: 3 bases; J trimming: 2 bases; junction bases outside the gene matches: 4. Germline V gives CDR1 GTSNPN, CDR2 SVGIG (reference sequence). CDR3 DNA sequence: TGTGCCTGGAGGCTGGGACTAGCGGTCACAGATACGCAGTATTTT. Translated: CAWRLGLAVTDTQYF.

This clone has more than one count but fewer than ten. Other DNA sequences in this sample translate to the same CDR3. The gene calls are TRBV30 and TRBJ1-1; the D is unclear. This CDR3 has 12 residues. V was shortened by 4 bases and J by 0 bases, with 6 bases between the two germline ends. Germline V gene lookup returns CDR1 GTSNPN and CDR2 SVGIG (reference sequence). The CDR3 reads CAWNRVNTEAFF. The CDR3 region has the DNA TGTGCCTGGAACAGAGTGAACACTGAAGCTTTCTTT.

This clone came up a few times. The chain recombines TRBV6-5 with TRBJ1-5; D gene uncertain. The CDR3 contains 15 residues. The ends were cut back, 2 bases at V and 0 bases at J, with 8 bases in the middle. Germline CDR1 reads MNHEY; CDR2 reads SVGAGI. CDR3: CASSYARYSNQPQHF. CDR3 nucleotide sequence: TGTGCCAGCAGTTACGCCCGGTATAGCAATCAGCCCCAGCATTTT.

As concerns this clone: Other nucleotide sequences from this sample produce the same CDR3. The rearrangement joins TRBV30 to TRBJ1-5; D perhaps matches TRBD1 (5 bases). Trimming took 2 bases from V and 4 from J, leaving 9 bases between them. Per germline, CDR1 GTSNPN and CDR2 SVGIG (reference sequence). This CDR3 comprises 13 residues. For the CDR3, the DNA is TGTGCCTGGAGTCCGACAGAAAATCAGCCCCAGCATTTT. Protein sequence: CAWSPTENQPQHF.

A single count supports this clone. The limits of the CDR3 on the DNA are not certain, so only TCRdb's listed CDR3 is given. The V and J genes are TRBV15 and TRBJ2-3; the table assigns TRBD2, which was not confirmed against the DNA. Germline V gene sequence: CDR1 LNHNV, CDR2 YYDKDF (reference sequence). Termini included, the CDR3 measures 24 amino acids. CDR3 amino acids: CATSRPDSPTSGGIRSILGLSRYF.

This clone has just one count. The chain recombines TRBV13 with TRBJ2-3, with D perhaps matching TRBD2 (6 bases). CDR1 and CDR2 from the germline V gene are PRHDT and FYEKMQ (reference sequence). The CDR3 consists of 15 residues. V dropped 6 bases and J dropped 4 bases, with 17 bases sitting between them. This chain's CDR3 is CASSWEVTGADTQYF. CDR3 nucleotides: TGTGCCAGCAGTTGGGAGGTGACGGGGGCAGATACGCAGTATTTT. The full variable domain, rest sourced from reference TRBV13 and TRBJ2-3, is AAGVIQSPRHLIKEKRETATLKCYPIPRHDTVYWYQQGPGQDPQFLISFYEKMQSDKGSIPDRFSAQQFSDYHSELNMSSLELGDSALYFCASSWEVTGADTQYFGPGTRLTVL.

In its sample, this clone was seen a few times. The genes are TRBV6-5 and TRBJ2-7; TRBD1 is a possible D gene (5 bases). The V and J ends lost 5 bases and 6 bases respectively, with 20 bases between them. This CDR3 comprises 15 residues. The germline V gene has CDR1 MNHEY and CDR2 SVGAGI. The CDR3 nucleotides are TGTGCCAGCAGTCTGACCTCAGGGCACCAAGGCGAGCAGTACTTC. This translates into CASSLTSGHQGEQYF.

The chain is built from TRBV1 and TRBJ1-2; TRBD1 reflects the table's D call only, with no check against the DNA. TRBV1 is given as a pseudogene. The CDR3 is 13 residues long. The CDR3 coding sequence is TGCACCAGCACTATACAGGGGTCTGAAGGCTACACCTTC. Translated, it gives CTSTIQGSEGYTF.

The chain links TRBV30 to TRBJ1-2, with D perhaps matching TRBD1 (5 bases). Germline V lookup: CDR1 GTSNPN, CDR2 SVGIG (reference sequence). The V end was cut by 5 bases, the J end by 5 bases, with 9 bases between. The CDR3 is 11 residues long. CDR3 nucleotides: TGTGCCTGGGCCTCAGGGTATGGCTACACCTTC. Translated: CAWASGYGYTF.

In its sample, this clone was seen a few times. The rearrangement uses TRBV10-2 and TRBJ2-3; D remains unclear. This CDR3 is built from 14 residues. V lost 6 bases, J lost 0 bases, and 10 bases lay in between. CDR1 and CDR2 (germline): WSHSY, SAAADI. The CDR3 coding sequence is TGCGCCAGCAGGGAAGGGCACAGCACAGATACGCAGTATTTT. As protein: CASREGHSTDTQYF.

This clone was recorded a few times. This sequence joins TRBV9 and TRBJ2-1; tentatively, D is TRBD1 or TRBD2 (6 bases each). The CDR3 has 16 amino acids. Germline V gene data show CDR1 as SGDLS and CDR2 as YYNGEE. V lost 3 bases, J lost 4 bases, and 17 bases lay in between. The CDR3 DNA follows: TGTGCCAGCAGCGCCCTATTGGCGGGGACATACAATGAGCAGTTCTTC. It yields the protein CASSALLAGTYNEQFF.

In its sample, this clone was seen a few times. The chain recombines TRBV7-6 with TRBJ2-3; 9 bases line up with TRBD2. The ends lost 10 bases at V and 1 base at J; junction bases unmatched: 15. The germline V gene encodes CDR1 SGHVS and CDR2 FNYEAQ. This CDR3 region has 17 residues. Here the CDR3 DNA reads TGTGCCACCTCACGAGTAGCGGGGGCCCAGGGCACAGATACGCAGTATTTT. Amino acids: CATSRVAGAQGTDTQYF.

V and J are TRBV5-1 and TRBJ2-3; D remains unclear. V shed 4 bases and J shed 2 bases, with 5 bases lying between them. The germline V gene encodes CDR1 SGHRS and CDR2 YFSETQ. The CDR3 has 12 amino acids. The CDR3 DNA reads as TGCGCCAGCAGCAACCACACAGATACGCAGTATTTT. This gives the protein CASSNHTDTQYF.

The V gene is TRBV11-1, the J gene TRBJ1-6; 7 bases map to TRBD1. The CDR3 extends over 15 amino acids. V shed 2 bases and J 11 bases; nucleotides not matched to a gene: 9. Germline V gene sequence: CDR1 SGHAT, CDR2 FQDESV (reference sequence). The CDR3 region has the DNA TGTGCCAGCAGCTTAACCCAGGGGGTATTCGCACCCCTCCACTTT. Amino acids: CASSLTQGVFAPLHF.

This clone was observed a handful of times. V gene TRBV29-1 combines with J gene TRBJ2-7; 7 positions match TRBD2. This CDR3 is 12 amino acids long. J lost 0 bases, V lost 4 bases, and 0 bases had no gene match. Germline CDR1 reads SQVTM; CDR2 reads ANQGSEA. The CDR3 loop is CSVAGGSYEQYF. The CDR3 nucleotides are TGCAGCGTTGCGGGGGGCTCCTACGAGCAGTACTTC.

This clone was observed a handful of times. The chain couples TRBV28 to TRBJ1-2, with 10 bases that match TRBD1. Germline assignment: CDR1 MDHEN and CDR2 SYDVKM. The CDR3 is made up of 16 amino acids. V was pared by 3 bases and J by 6 bases, with 10 bases of the junction left unmatched. CDR3 residues: CASSLDRGKGLDGYTF. The CDR3, as DNA: TGTGCCAGCAGTTTGGACAGGGGGAAGGGCCTTGATGGCTACACCTTC.

This clone was picked up a small number of times. The CDR3 DNA is TGTGCCAGCAGTCCGGGACAGGGCGGCGGCTACACCTTC. It encodes CASSPGQGGGYTF. The chain combines TRBV6-5 with TRBJ1-2, with TRBD1 matching over 9 bases. Germline V gene sequence: CDR1 MNHEY, CDR2 SVGAGI. J gave up 8 bases and V 5 bases, and 6 bases lay outside the gene matches. The CDR3 consists of 13 residues.

This clone was found a few times. This rearrangement joins TRBV5-1 to TRBJ2-1, with D possibly being TRBD1 (6 bases). From germline, CDR1 is SGHRS and CDR2 YFSETQ. The CDR3 covers 14 residues. V dropped 0 bases and J dropped 2 bases, with 6 bases sitting between them. This CDR3 is CASSLGDTYNEQFF. DNA of the CDR3: TGCGCCAGCAGCTTGGGGGACACCTACAATGAGCAGTTCTTC.

The chain links TRBV14 to TRBJ2-1; the match to TRBD2 covers 15 bases. This CDR3 has 15 amino acids. Germline V gives CDR1 SGHDN, CDR2 FVKESK. J was trimmed by 9 bases and V by 6 bases; bases with no gene match: 6. In DNA form, the CDR3 reads TGTGCCAGCAGGCCGGGACTAGCGGGGGGAAGTGAGCAGTTCTTC. Translation: CASRPGLAGGSEQFF.

The rearrangement joins TRBV5-1 to TRBJ2-6; possible D gene TRBD1, 5 bases. Germline loops: CDR1 SGHRS, CDR2 YFSETQ. The CDR3 loop spans 15 amino acids. V lost 4 bases to trimming and J lost 2 bases, with 10 bases between them. The CDR3 loop is CASSTGQAGANVLTF. In DNA, the CDR3 is TGCGCCAGCAGCACCGGACAAGCTGGGGCCAACGTCCTGACTTTC.